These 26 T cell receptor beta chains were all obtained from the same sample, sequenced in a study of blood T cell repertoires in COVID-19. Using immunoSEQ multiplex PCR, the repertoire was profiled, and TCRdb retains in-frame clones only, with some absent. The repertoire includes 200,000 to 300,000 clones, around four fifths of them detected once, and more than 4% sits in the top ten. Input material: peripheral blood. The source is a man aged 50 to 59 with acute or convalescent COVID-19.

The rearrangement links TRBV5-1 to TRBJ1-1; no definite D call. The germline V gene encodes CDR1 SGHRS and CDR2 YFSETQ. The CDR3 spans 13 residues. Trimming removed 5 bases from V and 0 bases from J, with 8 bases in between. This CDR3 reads CASSSDMNTEAFF. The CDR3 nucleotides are TGCGCCAGCAGTTCCGACATGAACACTGAAGCTTTCTTT.

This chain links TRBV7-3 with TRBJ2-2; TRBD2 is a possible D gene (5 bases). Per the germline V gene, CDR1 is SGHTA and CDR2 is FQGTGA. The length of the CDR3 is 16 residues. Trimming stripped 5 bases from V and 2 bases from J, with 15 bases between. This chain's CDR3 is CASSLGILGNTGELFF. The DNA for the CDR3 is TGTGCCAGCAGCCTCGGGATTCTTGGAAACACCGGGGAGCTGTTTTTT. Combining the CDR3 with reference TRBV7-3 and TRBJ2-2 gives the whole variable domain GAGVSQTPSNKVTEKGKYVELRCDPISGHTALYWYRQSLGQGPEFLIYFQGTGAADDSGLPNDRFFAVRPEGSVSTLKIQRTERGDSAVYLCASSLGILGNTGELFFGEGSRLTVL.

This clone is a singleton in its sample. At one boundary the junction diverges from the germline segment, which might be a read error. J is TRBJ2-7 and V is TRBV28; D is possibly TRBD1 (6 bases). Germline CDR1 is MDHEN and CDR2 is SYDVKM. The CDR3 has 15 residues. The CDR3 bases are TGTGCCAGCAGCCCTGGGGTACGACTGGGGGCCCGCTCGCACTTC. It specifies CASSPGVRLGARSHF.

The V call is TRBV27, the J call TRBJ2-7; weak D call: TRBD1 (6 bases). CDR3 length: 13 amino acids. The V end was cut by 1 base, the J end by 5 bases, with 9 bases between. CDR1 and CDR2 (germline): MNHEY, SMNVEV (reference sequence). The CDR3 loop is CASSLWGRHEQYF. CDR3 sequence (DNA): TGTGCCAGCAGTTTATGGGGGCGCCACGAGCAGTACTTC.

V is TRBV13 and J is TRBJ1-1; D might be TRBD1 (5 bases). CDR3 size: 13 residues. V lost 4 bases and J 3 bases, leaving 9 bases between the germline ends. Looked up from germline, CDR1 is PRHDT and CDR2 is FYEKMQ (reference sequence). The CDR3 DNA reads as TGTGCCAGCAGCTCGGGGGGTTACACTGAAGCTTTCTTT. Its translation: CASSSGGYTEAFF.

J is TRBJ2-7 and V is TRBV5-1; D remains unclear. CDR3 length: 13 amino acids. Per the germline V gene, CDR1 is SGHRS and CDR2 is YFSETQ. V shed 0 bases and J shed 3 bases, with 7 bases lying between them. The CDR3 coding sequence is TGCGCCAGCAGCTTGGTCCAGTACTACGAGCAGTACTTC. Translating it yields CASSLVQYYEQYF.

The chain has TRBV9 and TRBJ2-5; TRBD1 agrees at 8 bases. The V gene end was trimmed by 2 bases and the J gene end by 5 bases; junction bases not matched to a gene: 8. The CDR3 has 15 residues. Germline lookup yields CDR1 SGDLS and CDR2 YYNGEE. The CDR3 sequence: CASSVLGQGGETQYF. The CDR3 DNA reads TGTGCCAGCAGCGTCCTCGGACAGGGCGGCGAGACCCAGTACTTC. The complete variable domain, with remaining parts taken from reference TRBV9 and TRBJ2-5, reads DSGVTQTPKHLITATGQRVTLRCSPRSGDLSVYWYQQSLDQGLQFLIQYYNGEERAKGNILERFSAQQFPDLHSELNLSSLELGDSALYFCASSVLGQGGETQYFGPGTRLLVL.

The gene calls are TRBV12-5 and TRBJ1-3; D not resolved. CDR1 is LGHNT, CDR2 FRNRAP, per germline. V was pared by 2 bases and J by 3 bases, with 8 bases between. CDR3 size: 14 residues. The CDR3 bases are TGTGCTAGTGGTTTGTTTGCACTTGGAAACACCATATATTTT. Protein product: CASGLFALGNTIYF.

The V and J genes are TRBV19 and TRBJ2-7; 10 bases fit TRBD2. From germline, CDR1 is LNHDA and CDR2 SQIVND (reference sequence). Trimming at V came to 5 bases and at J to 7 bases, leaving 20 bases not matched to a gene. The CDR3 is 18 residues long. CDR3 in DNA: TGTGCCAGTAGTCCACTGCTAGCGGGGGAAATCCGGAGTCAGGAGCAGTACTTC. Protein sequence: CASSPLLAGEIRSQEQYF.

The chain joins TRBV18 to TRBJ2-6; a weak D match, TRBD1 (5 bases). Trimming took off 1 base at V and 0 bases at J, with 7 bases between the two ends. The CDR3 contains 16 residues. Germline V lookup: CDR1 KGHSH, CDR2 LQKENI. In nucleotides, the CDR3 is TGTGCCAGCTCACCACTTGACAGCTCTGGGGCCAACGTCCTGACTTTC. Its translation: CASSPLDSSGANVLTF.

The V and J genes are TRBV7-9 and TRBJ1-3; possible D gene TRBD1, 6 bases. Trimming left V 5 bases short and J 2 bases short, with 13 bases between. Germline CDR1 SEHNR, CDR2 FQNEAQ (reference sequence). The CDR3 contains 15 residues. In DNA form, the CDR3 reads TGTGCCAGCAGCCCACAAGGGGGTACTGGAAACACCATATATTTT. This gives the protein CASSPQGGTGNTIYF.

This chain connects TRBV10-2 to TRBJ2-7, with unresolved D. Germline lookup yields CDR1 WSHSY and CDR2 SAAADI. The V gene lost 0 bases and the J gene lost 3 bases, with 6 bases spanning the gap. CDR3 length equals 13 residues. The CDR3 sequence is CASSESVSYEQYF. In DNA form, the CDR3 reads TGCGCCAGCAGTGAGTCGGTCAGCTACGAGCAGTACTTC.

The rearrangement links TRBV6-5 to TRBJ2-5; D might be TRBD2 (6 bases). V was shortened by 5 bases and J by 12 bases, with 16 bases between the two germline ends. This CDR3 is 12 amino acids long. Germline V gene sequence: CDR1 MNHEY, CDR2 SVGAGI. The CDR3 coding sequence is TGTGCCAGCAGTATGGCATCAGGGAGGAAGTACTTC. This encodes CASSMASGRKYF.

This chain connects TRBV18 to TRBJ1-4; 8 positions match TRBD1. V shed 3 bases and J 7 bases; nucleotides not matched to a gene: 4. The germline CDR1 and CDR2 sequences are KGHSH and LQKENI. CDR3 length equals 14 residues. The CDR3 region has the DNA TGTGCCAGCTCACCGGGGACAGGCCCTGAAAAACTGTTTTTT. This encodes CASSPGTGPEKLFF.

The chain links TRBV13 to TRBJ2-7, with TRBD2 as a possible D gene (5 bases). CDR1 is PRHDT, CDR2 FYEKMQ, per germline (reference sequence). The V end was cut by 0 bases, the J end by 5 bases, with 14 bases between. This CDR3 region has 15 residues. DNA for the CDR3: TGTGCCAGCAGCTTAGGTTTTGAGAGGGTGAACGAGCAGTACTTC. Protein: CASSLGFERVNEQYF. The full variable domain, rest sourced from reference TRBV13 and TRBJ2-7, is AAGVIQSPRHLIKEKRETATLKCYPIPRHDTVYWYQQGPGQDPQFLISFYEKMQSDKGSIPDRFSAQQFSDYHSELNMSSLELGDSALYFCASSLGFERVNEQYFGPGTRLTVT.

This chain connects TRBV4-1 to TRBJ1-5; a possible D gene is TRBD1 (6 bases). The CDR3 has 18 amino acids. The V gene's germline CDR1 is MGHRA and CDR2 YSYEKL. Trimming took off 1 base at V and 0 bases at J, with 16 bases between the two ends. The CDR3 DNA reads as TGCGCCAGCAGCCAAGCGCGCCAGGGGATCCATAGCAATCAGCCCCAGCATTTT. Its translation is CASSQARQGIHSNQPQHF.

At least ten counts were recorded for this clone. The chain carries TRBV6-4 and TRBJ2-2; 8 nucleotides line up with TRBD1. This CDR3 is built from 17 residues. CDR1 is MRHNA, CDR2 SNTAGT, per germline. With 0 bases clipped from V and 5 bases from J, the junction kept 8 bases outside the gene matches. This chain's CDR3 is CASSDSSYRGATGELFF. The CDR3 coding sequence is TGTGCCAGCAGTGACTCGTCGTACAGGGGGGCAACCGGGGAGCTGTTTTTT.

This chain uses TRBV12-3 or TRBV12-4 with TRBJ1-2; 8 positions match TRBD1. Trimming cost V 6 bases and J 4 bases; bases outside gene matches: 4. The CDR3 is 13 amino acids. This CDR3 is CASSGQGGYGYTF. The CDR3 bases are TGTGCCAGCAGCGGACAGGGCGGCTATGGCTACACCTTC.

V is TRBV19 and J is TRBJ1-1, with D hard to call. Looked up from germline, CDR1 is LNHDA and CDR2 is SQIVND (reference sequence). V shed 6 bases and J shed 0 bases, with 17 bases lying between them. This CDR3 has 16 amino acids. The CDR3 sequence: CASRAQMGLMNTEAFF. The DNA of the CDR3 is TGTGCCAGTAGGGCCCAGATGGGCCTGATGAACACTGAAGCTTTCTTT.

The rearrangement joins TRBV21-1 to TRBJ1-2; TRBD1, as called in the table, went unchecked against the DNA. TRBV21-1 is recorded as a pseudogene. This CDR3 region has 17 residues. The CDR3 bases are TGTGCCAGCAGCAAAGGGGGGCAGGGGGCTTCTAACTATGGCTACACCTTC. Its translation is CASSKGGQGASNYGYTF.

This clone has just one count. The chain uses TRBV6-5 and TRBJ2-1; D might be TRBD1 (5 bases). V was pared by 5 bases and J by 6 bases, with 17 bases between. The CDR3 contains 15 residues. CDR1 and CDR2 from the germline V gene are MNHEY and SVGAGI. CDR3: CASSPQGMGLNEQFF. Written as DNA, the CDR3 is TGTGCCAGCAGTCCCCAAGGGATGGGGCTCAATGAGCAGTTCTTC.

DNA for the CDR3: TGTGCCAGCAGTTTCGATGGCCCCGGGGAAAAACTGTTTTTT. It is translated as CASSFDGPGEKLFF. The rearrangement uses TRBV5-4 and TRBJ1-4; D gene uncertain. Germline CDR1 and CDR2: SGHNT and YYREEE (reference sequence). The CDR3 has 14 amino acids. V lost 5 bases to trimming and J lost 8 bases, with 16 bases between them.

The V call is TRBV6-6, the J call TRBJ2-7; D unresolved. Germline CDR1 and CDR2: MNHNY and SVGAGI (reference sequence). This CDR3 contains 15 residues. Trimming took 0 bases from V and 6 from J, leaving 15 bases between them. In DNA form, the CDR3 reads TGTGCCAGCAGTTACTCGCGTCAGCGTCCCTCCGAGCAGTACTTC. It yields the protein CASSYSRQRPSEQYF.

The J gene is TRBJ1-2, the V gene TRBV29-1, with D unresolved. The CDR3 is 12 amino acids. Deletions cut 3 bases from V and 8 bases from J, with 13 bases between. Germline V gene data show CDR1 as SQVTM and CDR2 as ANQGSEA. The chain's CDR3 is CSVEERDRGYTF. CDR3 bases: TGCAGCGTTGAGGAGAGGGATCGAGGCTACACCTTC.

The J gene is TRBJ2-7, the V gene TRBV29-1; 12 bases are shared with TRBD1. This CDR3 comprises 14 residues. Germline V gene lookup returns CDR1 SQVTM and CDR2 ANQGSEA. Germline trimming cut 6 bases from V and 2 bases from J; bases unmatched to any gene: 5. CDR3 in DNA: TGCAGCGTCGCCGGGACAGGGGGCCCCTACGAGCAGTACTTC. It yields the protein CSVAGTGGPYEQYF.

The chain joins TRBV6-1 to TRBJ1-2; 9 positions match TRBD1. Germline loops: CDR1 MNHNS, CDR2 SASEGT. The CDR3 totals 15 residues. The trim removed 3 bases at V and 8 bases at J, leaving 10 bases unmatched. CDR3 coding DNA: TGTGCCAGCAGTGACCTGGGACAGGGAGTTGGAGGCTACACCTTC. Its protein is CASSDLGQGVGGYTF.